The 5 T cell receptor beta chains listed next were all sequenced from one sample in a study of T cell responses to AZD1222 COVID-19 vaccine. Sequencing used immunoSEQ multiplex PCR; TCRdb keeps in-frame clones, though not all of them. The data hold 70,000 or so clones, with roughly 80% observed a single time. Sequencing was performed on peripheral blood, taken 28 days after the second AZD1222 dose. These receptors were obtained from an adult who received the AZD1222 COVID-19 vaccine.

The CDR3 region is CASSLTGFGTEAFF. Here the CDR3 DNA reads TGCGCCAGCAGCTTGACGGGGTTTGGCACTGAAGCTTTCTTT. V is TRBV5-1 and J is TRBJ1-1; D not resolved. Germline CDR1 reads SGHRS; CDR2 reads YFSETQ. Trimming took 1 base from V and 4 from J, leaving 11 bases between them. The CDR3 extends over 14 amino acids.

This clone is medium-sized by share. J is TRBJ2-5 and V is TRBV5-4; the D gene could be TRBD1 or TRBD2 (6 bases each). Trimming took 7 bases from V and 5 from J, leaving 18 bases between them. This CDR3 has 14 amino acids. Per the germline V gene, CDR1 is SGHNT and CDR2 is YYREEE (reference sequence). The CDR3, as DNA: TGTGCCAGCGGCCCAGGAGGGGGTGTCGAGACCCAGTACTTC. Translation: CASGPGGGVETQYF.

V gene TRBV19 combines with J gene TRBJ2-7; the D is unclear. CDR3 size: 12 residues. The germline CDR1 and CDR2 sequences are LNHDA and SQIVND (reference sequence). V was clipped by 5 bases and J by 3 bases, with 8 bases between them. This chain's CDR3 is CASSPGRYEQYF. The CDR3 coding sequence is TGTGCCAGTAGTCCCGGACGCTACGAGCAGTACTTC.

The sample holds a few counts of this clone. The V call is TRBV5-1, the J call TRBJ2-7; 7 bases line up with TRBD1. The CDR3 totals 14 residues. Per the germline V gene, CDR1 is SGHRS and CDR2 is YFSETQ. With 4 bases clipped from V and 4 bases from J, the junction kept 8 bases outside the gene matches. In nucleotides, the CDR3 is TGCGCCAGCAGCAGAGACAGGGATTATTACGAGCAGTACTTC. Protein product: CASSRDRDYYEQYF. The full variable domain, its missing parts supplied by reference TRBV5-1 and TRBJ2-7, is KAGVTQTPRYLIKTRGQQVTLSCSPISGHRSVSWYQQTPGQGLQFLFEYFSETQRNKGNFPGRFSGRQFSNSRSEMNVSTLELGDSALYLCASSRDRDYYEQYFGPGTRLTVT.

The CDR3 bases are TGCGCCAGCAGCTTGACAGCCCTAAGCTCTGGAAACACCATATATTTT. This encodes CASSLTALSSGNTIYF. The rearrangement joins TRBV5-1 to TRBJ1-3, with D unclear. CDR3 length: 16 amino acids. V lost 1 base and J 0 bases, leaving 11 bases between the germline ends. The germline CDR1 and CDR2 sequences are SGHRS and YFSETQ. The whole variable domain, filled in from reference TRBV5-1 and TRBJ1-3, reads KAGVTQTPRYLIKTRGQQVTLSCSPISGHRSVSWYQQTPGQGLQFLFEYFSETQRNKGNFPGRFSGRQFSNSRSEMNVSTLELGDSALYLCASSLTALSSGNTIYFGEGSWLTVV.